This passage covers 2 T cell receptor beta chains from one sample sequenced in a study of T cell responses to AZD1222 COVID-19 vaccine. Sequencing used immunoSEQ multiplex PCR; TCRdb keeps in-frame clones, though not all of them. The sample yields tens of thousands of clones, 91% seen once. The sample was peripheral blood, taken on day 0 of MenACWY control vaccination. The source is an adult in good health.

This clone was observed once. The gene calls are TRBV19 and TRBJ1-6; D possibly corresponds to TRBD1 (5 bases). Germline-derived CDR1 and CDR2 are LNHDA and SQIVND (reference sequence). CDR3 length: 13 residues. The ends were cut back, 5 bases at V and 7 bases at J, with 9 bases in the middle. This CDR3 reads CASSVPGNSPLHF. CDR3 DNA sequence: TGTGCCAGTAGTGTTCCAGGGAATTCACCCCTCCACTTT.

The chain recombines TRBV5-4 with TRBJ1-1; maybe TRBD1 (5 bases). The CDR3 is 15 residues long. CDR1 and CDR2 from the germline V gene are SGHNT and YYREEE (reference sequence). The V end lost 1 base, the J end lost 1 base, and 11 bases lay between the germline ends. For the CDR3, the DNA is TGTGCCAGCAGCTTGCCGGGAACAGGGAACACTGAAGCTTTCTTT. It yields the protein CASSLPGTGNTEAFF.